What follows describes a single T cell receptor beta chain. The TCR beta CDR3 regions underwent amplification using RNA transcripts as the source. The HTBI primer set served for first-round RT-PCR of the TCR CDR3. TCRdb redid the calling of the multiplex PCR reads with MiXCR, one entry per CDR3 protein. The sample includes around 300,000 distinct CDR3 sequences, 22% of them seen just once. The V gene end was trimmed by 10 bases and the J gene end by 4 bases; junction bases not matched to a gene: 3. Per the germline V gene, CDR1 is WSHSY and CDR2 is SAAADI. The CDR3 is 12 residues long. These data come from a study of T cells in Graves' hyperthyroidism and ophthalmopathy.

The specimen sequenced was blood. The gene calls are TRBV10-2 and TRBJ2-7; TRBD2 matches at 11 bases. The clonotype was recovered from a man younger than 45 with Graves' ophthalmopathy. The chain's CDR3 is CATGTSGYEQYF. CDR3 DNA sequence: TGCGCCACCGGGACTAGCGGTTACGAGCAGTACTTC.